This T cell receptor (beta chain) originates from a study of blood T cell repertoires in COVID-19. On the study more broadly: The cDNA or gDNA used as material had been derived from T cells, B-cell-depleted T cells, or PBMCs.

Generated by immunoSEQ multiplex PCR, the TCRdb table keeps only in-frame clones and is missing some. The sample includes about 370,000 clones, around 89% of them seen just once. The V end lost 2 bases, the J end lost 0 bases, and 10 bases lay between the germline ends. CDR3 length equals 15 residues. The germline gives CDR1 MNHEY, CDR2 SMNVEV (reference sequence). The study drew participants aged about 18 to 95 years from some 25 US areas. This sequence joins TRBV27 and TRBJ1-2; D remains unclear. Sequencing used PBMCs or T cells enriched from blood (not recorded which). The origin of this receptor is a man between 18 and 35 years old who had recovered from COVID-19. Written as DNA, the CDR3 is TGTGCCAGCAGTTTAGCGCCCCCTTCTAACTATGGCTACACCTTC. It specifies CASSLAPPSNYGYTF.